This T cell receptor (beta chain) originates from a study of blood T cell repertoires in COVID-19. This CDR3 is 18 amino acids long. CDR1 and CDR2 (germline): LGHNA, YSLEER. The trim removed 4 bases at V and 2 bases at J, leaving 9 bases unmatched. The table came from immunoSEQ multiplex PCR; TCRdb's copy has only in-frame clones and leaves some out. Of about 200,000 clones listed, 70% to 90% are singletons. This rearrangement joins TRBV4-3 to TRBJ2-1; 12 bases align to TRBD2. The sample taken for sequencing was peripheral blood. The sequence was collected from a woman of 80 years or more with acute or convalescent COVID-19. CDR3 region: CASSRGLAGMGTYNEQFF. Written as DNA, the CDR3 is TGCGCCAGCAGCCGCGGACTAGCGGGAATGGGCACCTACAATGAGCAGTTCTTC.